The clone carrying this TCR beta chain was seen a single time. Repertoires were generated with immunoSEQ multiplex PCR, while TCRdb's copy carries only in-frame clones and drops some. The sample shows some 270,000 clones, just under 90% of them seen only once. This entry belongs to a study of blood T cell repertoires in COVID-19. Overall study: Whether acute or convalescent, the COVID-19 samples came from the United States, Italy and Spain.

CDR3 length equals 15 residues. V lost 6 bases to trimming and J lost 5 bases; unmatched junction nucleotides: 8. Germline-derived CDR1 and CDR2 are MDHEN and SYDVKM. Sequencing used PBMCs or T cells enriched from blood (not recorded which). The clonotype was recovered from a woman aged 25 to 45 with acute COVID-19. The chain couples TRBV28 to TRBJ2-7, with 12 bases that match TRBD2. CDR3 sequence reads: CASSPPSGRGHEQYF. DNA of the CDR3: TGTGCCAGCAGCCCCCCTAGCGGGAGGGGTCACGAGCAGTACTTC.